Listed below are T cell receptor beta chains from one sample, sequenced in a study of regulatory T cells in long-lasting Graves disease. TCRdb re-called the multiplex PCR reads with MiXCR, one entry per CDR3 protein. Of 700,000 or so distinct CDR3 sequences listed, about 30% are singletons. This sample comprised peripheral blood mononuclear cells (PBMCs), obtained when the disease was refractory, from a patient treated with antithyroid drugs. Receptors originate from a female donor with Graves disease. Each CDR3 is given with its conserved first and last residue. Each record gives: clone size, V gene, D gene, J gene, CDR3 DNA, CDR3 protein. D genes are given only for firm matches. Clone size is not always given. Where it is, it says once, few, many or a class for expanded clones.

abundance: -
v_gene: TRBV7-6
d_gene: -
j_gene: TRBJ1-6
CDR3nt: TGTGCCAGCAGCTTAGGTTCCAGGGTGGATTCACCCCTCCACTTT
CDR3aa: CASSLGSRVDSPLHF

abundance: many
v_gene: TRBV2
d_gene: TRBD1
j_gene: TRBJ1-5
CDR3nt: TGTGCCAGCACTATAGGGACAGGGAATCAGCCCCAGCATTTT
CDR3aa: CASTIGTGNQPQHF

abundance: few
v_gene: TRBV5-1
d_gene: TRBD1
j_gene: TRBJ1-1
CDR3nt: TGCGCCAGCAGCGGGCGACAGGGACCGATGAACACTGAAGCTTTCTTT
CDR3aa: CASSGRQGPMNTEAFF

abundance: -
v_gene: TRBV29-1
d_gene: TRBD1
j_gene: TRBJ2-2
CDR3nt: TGCAGCGTTGAAGATTACAGGGGGTCGGACACCGGGGAGCTGTTTTTT
CDR3aa: CSVEDYRGSDTGELFF

abundance: few
v_gene: TRBV11-3
d_gene: -
j_gene: TRBJ2-1
CDR3nt: TGTGCCAGCAGCCCGAGGGACGACAATGAGCAGTTCTTC
CDR3aa: CASSPRDDNEQFF

abundance: -
v_gene: TRBV7-9
d_gene: -
j_gene: TRBJ2-7
CDR3nt: TGTGCCAGCAGCTTAGACGGGGGAACGATATCCTACGAGCAGTACTTC
CDR3aa: CASSLDGGTISYEQYF

abundance: -
v_gene: TRBV11-2
d_gene: -
j_gene: TRBJ1-2
CDR3nt: TGTGCCAGCAGCTTAACGCCGTCCGGCTTTGGGTATGGCTACACCTTC
CDR3aa: CASSLTPSGFGYGYTF

abundance: few
v_gene: TRBV15
d_gene: TRBD1
j_gene: TRBJ1-5
CDR3nt: TGTGCCACCAGCGCGCGGAGACAGGGTAATCAGCCCCAGCATTTT
CDR3aa: CATSARRQGNQPQHF

abundance: -
v_gene: TRBV6-1
d_gene: -
j_gene: TRBJ2-7
CDR3nt: TGTGCCAGCAGTAACAGGGCCCGGGACTATAGCTACGAGCAGTACTTC
CDR3aa: CASSNRARDYSYEQYF

abundance: -
v_gene: TRBV12-3/TRBV12-4
d_gene: -
j_gene: TRBJ1-1
CDR3nt: TGTGCCAGCAGTCTCGCCGAACAGGTGAACACTGAAGCTTTCTTT
CDR3aa: CASSLAEQVNTEAFF

abundance: few
v_gene: TRBV2
d_gene: TRBD2
j_gene: TRBJ2-7
CDR3nt: TGTGCCAGTAGCGGGGCGGGAGAAGCCTACGAGCAGTACTTC
CDR3aa: CASSGAGEAYEQYF

abundance: once
v_gene: TRBV18
d_gene: TRBD1
j_gene: TRBJ2-5
CDR3nt: TGCGCCAGCTCACCACTGGGACCCCCGGGACAGTTCCAAGAGACCCAGTACTTC
CDR3aa: CASSPLGPPGQFQETQYF

abundance: few
v_gene: TRBV6-1
d_gene: -
j_gene: TRBJ1-3
CDR3nt: TGTGCCAGCAGGCCGAACCGAAACACCATATATTTT
CDR3aa: CASRPNRNTIYF

abundance: -
v_gene: TRBV5-1
d_gene: TRBD2
j_gene: TRBJ2-1
CDR3nt: TGCGCCAGCAGCTTGGCCATTTTTCCGGCTAGCGGTACGGACAATGAGCAGTTCTTC
CDR3aa: CASSLAIFPASGTDNEQFF

abundance: -
v_gene: TRBV3-1
d_gene: -
j_gene: TRBJ1-5
CDR3nt: TGTGCCAGCAGCCAAGGGAGGGGAGGTCAGCCCCAGCATTTT
CDR3aa: CASSQGRGGQPQHF

abundance: -
v_gene: TRBV15
d_gene: -
j_gene: TRBJ2-5
CDR3nt: TGTGCCACCAGCAGTTTCCAAGAGACCCAGTACTTC
CDR3aa: CATSSFQETQYF

abundance: -
v_gene: TRBV7-6
d_gene: TRBD1
j_gene: TRBJ1-2
CDR3nt: TGTGCCAGCGGACCTGGGACAGCAAACTATGGCTACACCTTC
CDR3aa: CASGPGTANYGYTF

abundance: few
v_gene: TRBV19
d_gene: TRBD1
j_gene: TRBJ1-2
CDR3nt: TGTGCCAGTACCGCAGGGGGTCACCTTGGAGGCTACACCTTC
CDR3aa: CASTAGGHLGGYTF

abundance: few
v_gene: TRBV15
d_gene: TRBD1
j_gene: TRBJ1-3
CDR3nt: TGTGCCACCAGCAGCGGGACAGGTATCTACTCTGGAAACACCATATATTTT
CDR3aa: CATSSGTGIYSGNTIYF

abundance: -
v_gene: TRBV27
d_gene: -
j_gene: TRBJ1-5
CDR3nt: TGTGCCAGCAGTTCCATGGGAACTAATCAGCCCCAGCATTTT
CDR3aa: CASSSMGTNQPQHF

abundance: -
v_gene: TRBV27
d_gene: -
j_gene: TRBJ1-1
CDR3nt: TGTGCCAGCAGTCCCCCTTTGGGGGCAGAAGCTTTCTTT
CDR3aa: CASSPPLGAEAFF

abundance: few
v_gene: TRBV11-3
d_gene: TRBD2
j_gene: TRBJ2-7
CDR3nt: TGTGCCAGCAGTTTTAGCGGGACCTCCTCCTACGAGCAGTACTTC
CDR3aa: CASSFSGTSSYEQYF

abundance: few
v_gene: TRBV7-9
d_gene: -
j_gene: TRBJ1-1
CDR3nt: TGTGCCAGCAGCCCGCGTCGAAGTGCTTTCTTT
CDR3aa: CASSPRRSAFF

abundance: few
v_gene: TRBV6-5
d_gene: TRBD1
j_gene: TRBJ1-1
CDR3nt: TGTGCCAGCAGTTACAGCGGGGACAGATTGAACACTGAAGCTTTCTTT
CDR3aa: CASSYSGDRLNTEAFF

abundance: many
v_gene: TRBV28
d_gene: -
j_gene: TRBJ1-2
CDR3nt: TGTGCCAGCCGGGACGGAGCATATGGCTACACCTTC
CDR3aa: CASRDGAYGYTF

abundance: -
v_gene: TRBV5-6
d_gene: TRBD1
j_gene: TRBJ1-1
CDR3nt: TGTGCCAGCAGCTTACGACCGGGACAGGGGTCGGTCACTGAAGCTTTCTTT
CDR3aa: CASSLRPGQGSVTEAFF

abundance: few
v_gene: TRBV7-3
d_gene: TRBD1
j_gene: TRBJ1-6
CDR3nt: TGTGCCAGCAGCCTCACGCGGGACAGAAATTCACCCCTCCACTTT
CDR3aa: CASSLTRDRNSPLHF

abundance: -
v_gene: TRBV5-1
d_gene: TRBD1
j_gene: TRBJ1-2
CDR3nt: TGCGCCAGCAACTTGGCCGGGGACAGCTCAAGAAGAGGCTACACCTTC
CDR3aa: CASNLAGDSSRRGYTF

abundance: many
v_gene: TRBV6-1
d_gene: -
j_gene: TRBJ2-2
CDR3nt: TGTGCCAGCATGGACTGGAACACCGGGGAGCTGTTTTTT
CDR3aa: CASMDWNTGELFF

abundance: -
v_gene: TRBV20-1
d_gene: TRBD1
j_gene: TRBJ1-1
CDR3nt: TGCAGTGCACCGGGGGGACAGGCGTACACTGAAGCTTTCTTT
CDR3aa: CSAPGGQAYTEAFF

abundance: few
v_gene: TRBV19
d_gene: TRBD1
j_gene: TRBJ1-2
CDR3nt: TGTGCCACGGACAGGGGCCATGGCTACACCTTC
CDR3aa: CATDRGHGYTF

abundance: -
v_gene: TRBV30
d_gene: TRBD1
j_gene: TRBJ1-5
CDR3nt: TGTGCCTGGACCGCGGGAACAGGGGCGTCCAATCAGCCCCAGCATTTT
CDR3aa: CAWTAGTGASNQPQHF

abundance: -
v_gene: TRBV28
d_gene: -
j_gene: TRBJ1-2
CDR3nt: TGTGCCAGCAGTCCTCGGTCCCCGGCTAACTATGGCTACACCTTC
CDR3aa: CASSPRSPANYGYTF

abundance: few
v_gene: TRBV4-2
d_gene: -
j_gene: TRBJ1-4
CDR3nt: TGTGCCAGCAGCCAGGACGAAGCGCTTGGGAAACTGTTTTTT
CDR3aa: CASSQDEALGKLFF

abundance: few
v_gene: TRBV14
d_gene: TRBD2
j_gene: TRBJ2-7
CDR3nt: TGTGCCAGCCGCAGGTCGGGAGGGCCCGACGAGCAGTACTTC
CDR3aa: CASRRSGGPDEQYF

abundance: -
v_gene: TRBV4-2
d_gene: -
j_gene: TRBJ2-7
CDR3nt: TGTGCCAGCAGCCAAGACCACAGATCCTACGAGCAGTACTTC
CDR3aa: CASSQDHRSYEQYF

abundance: many
v_gene: TRBV27
d_gene: TRBD2
j_gene: TRBJ2-7
CDR3nt: TGTGCCAGCAGTTTGACTAGCGGGAGGGCCGGCGAGCAGTACTTC
CDR3aa: CASSLTSGRAGEQYF

abundance: -
v_gene: TRBV3-1
d_gene: -
j_gene: TRBJ2-4
CDR3nt: TGTGCCAGCAGCCAAGATCCCGAGGGCATTCAGTACTTC
CDR3aa: CASSQDPEGIQYF

abundance: -
v_gene: TRBV30
d_gene: TRBD1
j_gene: TRBJ1-4
CDR3nt: TGTGCCTGGAGTTCCCGGGACAGGGGGCATGAAAAACTGTTTTTT
CDR3aa: CAWSSRDRGHEKLFF

abundance: few
v_gene: TRBV6-1
d_gene: TRBD1
j_gene: TRBJ1-2
CDR3nt: TGTGCCAGCAGACCCGGGACAGGGGGCTTAGGTGGCTACACCTTC
CDR3aa: CASRPGTGGLGGYTF

abundance: -
v_gene: TRBV5-6
d_gene: -
j_gene: TRBJ2-7
CDR3nt: TGTGCCAGCAGCTTGGCCGGGACACTGACCTACGAGCAGTACTTC
CDR3aa: CASSLAGTLTYEQYF

abundance: -
v_gene: TRBV20-1
d_gene: -
j_gene: TRBJ1-1
CDR3nt: TGCAGGGACAGCCAGAACACTGAAGCTTTCTTT
CDR3aa: CRDSQNTEAFF

abundance: -
v_gene: TRBV9
d_gene: TRBD1
j_gene: TRBJ1-4
CDR3nt: TGTGCCAGCAGCGTCCGTACCGGGACAGCGGGTGAAAAACTGTTTTTT
CDR3aa: CASSVRTGTAGEKLFF

abundance: -
v_gene: TRBV20-1
d_gene: -
j_gene: TRBJ1-5
CDR3nt: TGCAGTGCTAGATCAGGGACAAATGGTAATCAGCCCCAGCATTTT
CDR3aa: CSARSGTNGNQPQHF

abundance: -
v_gene: TRBV29-1
d_gene: -
j_gene: TRBJ1-2
CDR3nt: TGCAGCGTTGAAGACCCGATCGGAACCTATGGCTACACCTTC
CDR3aa: CSVEDPIGTYGYTF

abundance: few
v_gene: TRBV30
d_gene: TRBD1
j_gene: TRBJ1-5
CDR3nt: TGTGCCTGGAGCTCGGACAGGGGGAATAGTCAGCCCCAGCATTTT
CDR3aa: CAWSSDRGNSQPQHF

abundance: -
v_gene: TRBV6-2/TRBV6-3
d_gene: -
j_gene: TRBJ2-2
CDR3nt: TGTGCCAGCAGACACTCGAACACCGGGGAGCTGTTTTTT
CDR3aa: CASRHSNTGELFF